These 3 T cell receptor beta chains were sequenced from one sample in a study of molecular identifiers for immune sequencing clone quantification. TCRdb fed the PCR reads into MiXCR, producing one record per CDR3 protein. The table shows 35,000 to 40,000 distinct CDR3 sequences, with about a fifth occurring only once. The sequencing input was naive CD8+ T cells from blood, with Jurkat cell RNA spiked in. Subset noted: FACS-sorted CD8+CD4-CCR7+CD45RA+ naive T cells. Receptors originate from a human donor in good health. Some libraries in this study had Jurkat cell RNA spiked in.

This clonotype was recorded many times. The J gene is TRBJ2-5, the V gene TRBV13; no clear D. The CDR3 contains 14 residues. Germline lookup yields CDR1 PRHDT and CDR2 FYEKMQ (reference sequence). V dropped 0 bases and J dropped 2 bases, with 7 bases sitting between them. This CDR3 is CASSLGPRQETQYF. The CDR3 bases are TGTGCCAGCAGCTTAGGCCCCAGACAAGAGACCCAGTACTTC. Full variable domain (remainder filled in from reference TRBV13 and TRBJ2-5): AAGVIQSPRHLIKEKRETATLKCYPIPRHDTVYWYQQGPGQDPQFLISFYEKMQSDKGSIPDRFSAQQFSDYHSELNMSSLELGDSALYFCASSLGPRQETQYFGPGTRLLVL.

This clonotype was seen repeatedly, ten times or more. This rearrangement joins TRBV29-1 to TRBJ2-2; 10 positions agree with TRBD1. Per the germline V gene, CDR1 is SQVTM and CDR2 is ANQGSEA. The CDR3 spans 16 residues. V shed 7 bases, J shed 0 bases, and the junction held 8 bases outside the gene matches. The CDR3: CSARDRGFANTGELFF. For the CDR3, the DNA is TGCAGCGCCAGGGACAGGGGATTCGCGAACACCGGGGAGCTGTTTTTT.

This clonotype appeared a few times. The rearrangement joins TRBV4-3 to TRBJ2-7; D possibly corresponds to TRBD1 (6 bases). CDR3 length: 16 residues. From germline, CDR1 is LGHNA and CDR2 YSLEER. The V and J ends lost 1 base and 0 bases respectively, with 13 bases between them. CDR3 protein: CASSQAQGMASYEQYF. As DNA, the CDR3 is TGCGCCAGCAGCCAAGCCCAGGGGATGGCCTCCTACGAGCAGTACTTC.